The 18 T cell receptor beta chains given below trace back to one sample, sequenced in a study of cytomegalovirus exposure and HLA in healthy donors (dated by TCRdb to about 2017). The method behind the library was the immunoSEQ multiplex PCR assay. A mixture of 60 forward primers for TCR Vbeta segments and 13 reverse primers for TCR Jbeta segments was used in the multiplex PCR. In its TCRdb copy, this immuneACCESS table keeps in-frame sequences only and misses some clones. Where compared with another copy, unresolved V genes explain less than half of these, and the others have no known cause. The sample profile shows approximately 170,000 clones; roughly 77% of them were found once. Clones ranked in the top ten supply less than 4% of the sample. Sequenced material: PBMCs. Receptors originate from a woman in her thirties in good health and CMV-seropositive.

The CDR3, as DNA: TGTGCCACCACTTCGTATGGCGGGAACACAGATACGCAGTATTTT. It yields the protein CATTSYGGNTDTQYF. V usage is TRBV15 and J usage is TRBJ2-3; a weak D match, TRBD2 (6 bases). CDR1 and CDR2 from the germline V gene are LNHNV and YYDKDF (reference sequence). V lost 7 bases and J 2 bases, leaving 16 bases between the germline ends. CDR3 size: 15 residues.

The rearrangement joins TRBV15 to TRBJ2-3, with TRBD2 matching 9 bases. The CDR3 extends over 15 amino acids. The J segment lost 4 bases and the V segment lost 1 base, leaving 3 bases of the junction unmatched. The germline CDR1 and CDR2 sequences are LNHNV and YYDKDF (reference sequence). The CDR3 DNA sequence: TGTGCCACCAGCAGAGTTTTAGCGGGAGCAGATACGCAGTATTTT. Translated: CATSRVLAGADTQYF.

The gene calls are TRBV11-2 and TRBJ2-1, with 12 bases aligning to TRBD2. J gave up 1 base and V 6 bases, and 4 bases lay outside the gene matches. The CDR3 extends over 16 amino acids. Germline values: CDR1 SGHAT, CDR2 FQNNGV. The chain's CDR3 is CASRGGLAGSYNEQFF. The CDR3 DNA is TGTGCCAGCAGAGGAGGACTAGCGGGATCCTACAATGAGCAGTTCTTC.

The chain is built from TRBV18 and TRBJ2-7, with 9 bases fitting TRBD1. Germline trimming cut 4 bases from V and 2 bases from J; bases unmatched to any gene: 9. This CDR3 spans 16 amino acids. Germline lookup yields CDR1 KGHSH and CDR2 LQKENI. The CDR3 spells CASSRYGTGRTYEQYF. The CDR3 coding sequence is TGTGCCAGCTCACGTTATGGGACAGGGAGGACCTACGAGCAGTACTTC.

This sequence joins TRBV4-1 and TRBJ1-5; TRBD1 matches 12 bases. Losses at the gene ends were 4 bases for V and 6 bases for J; bases not matched to a gene: 4. The CDR3 spans 15 residues. CDR1 MGHRA and CDR2 YSYEKL come from the germline V gene. The CDR3 region is CASSLRDRGPQPQHF. CDR3 bases: TGCGCCAGCAGCCTCCGGGACAGGGGGCCTCAGCCCCAGCATTTT.

The chain couples TRBV15 to TRBJ2-1; TRBD1 agrees at 8 bases. This CDR3 contains 15 residues. V lost 3 bases, J lost 7 bases, and 8 bases stayed unmatched. Germline values: CDR1 LNHNV, CDR2 YYDKDF (reference sequence). CDR3 amino acids: CATSSPTTGGNEQFF. CDR3 sequence (DNA): TGTGCCACCAGCAGTCCAACAACAGGGGGGAATGAGCAGTTCTTC.

The chain couples TRBV5-6 to TRBJ2-3, with TRBD2 matching over 9 bases. In germline, CDR1 is SGHDT, CDR2 YYEEEE. There are 15 residues in the CDR3. The trim removed 2 bases at V and 1 base at J, leaving 2 bases unmatched. The CDR3 is CASSLIAGGTDTQYF. DNA for the CDR3: TGTGCCAGCAGCTTAATAGCGGGGGGCACAGATACGCAGTATTTT.

This clone came up a few times. The chain joins TRBV11-2 to TRBJ2-1; TRBD1 is a possible D gene (5 bases). CDR3 length equals 16 residues. Deletions cut 4 bases from V and 3 bases from J, with 16 bases between. The germline V gene has CDR1 SGHAT and CDR2 FQNNGV. DNA for the CDR3: TGTGCCAGCAGCTCCCCGCTACAGGTACTCTACAATGAGCAGTTCTTC. This translates into CASSSPLQVLYNEQFF.

The chain couples TRBV11-3 to TRBJ2-2; 8 bases are shared with TRBD1. CDR3 length: 15 residues. The ends lost 0 bases at V and 4 bases at J; junction bases unmatched: 1. CDR1 and CDR2 (germline): SGHNT, YENEEA. As DNA, the CDR3 is TGTGCCAGCAGCTTAGATGACAGGGGCACCGGGGAGCTGTTTTTT. It encodes CASSLDDRGTGELFF.

CDR3 loop: CASSLQGATEAFF. CDR3 DNA: TGCGCCAGCAGCCTTCAGGGGGCGACTGAAGCTTTCTTT. The chain uses TRBV4-1 and TRBJ1-1; 8 bases align to TRBD1. V lost 4 bases, J lost 5 bases, and 3 bases stayed unmatched. Germline V gene lookup returns CDR1 MGHRA and CDR2 YSYEKL. This CDR3 region has 13 residues.

This chain connects TRBV28 to TRBJ1-2; D possibly corresponds to TRBD1 (5 bases). CDR1 is MDHEN and CDR2 is SYDVKM in the germline V gene. Trimming stripped 5 bases from V and 8 bases from J, with 12 bases between. This CDR3 has 12 residues. The CDR3, as DNA: TGTGCCAGCAGTGTCACAGGTCAGGGCTACACCTTC. The encoded protein is CASSVTGQGYTF.

This clone was recorded a few times. The CDR3 sequence: CASSMGGANTEAFF. CDR3 DNA: TGTGCCAGTAGTATGGGAGGGGCGAACACTGAAGCTTTCTTT. This chain connects TRBV19 to TRBJ1-1, with a tentative D call TRBD1 (5 bases). This CDR3 contains 14 residues. CDR1 and CDR2 from the germline V gene are LNHDA and SQIVND (reference sequence). Deletions cut 3 bases from V and 1 base from J, with 9 bases between.

V gene TRBV6-5 combines with J gene TRBJ2-1; perhaps TRBD1 as D (6 bases). The ends were cut back, 7 bases at V and 2 bases at J, with 9 bases in the middle. This CDR3 contains 13 residues. Germline V CDR1 and CDR2: MNHEY, SVGAGI. The CDR3 sequence is CASTGATYNEQFF. In DNA form, the CDR3 reads TGTGCCAGCACAGGGGCCACCTACAATGAGCAGTTCTTC.

The chain couples TRBV7-9 to TRBJ2-1; D is perhaps TRBD1 (6 bases). Trimming stripped 3 bases from V and 3 bases from J, with 15 bases between. CDR3 size: 16 residues. Germline CDR1 is SEHNR and CDR2 is FQNEAQ (reference sequence). CDR3 loop: CASSFSAGTIYNEQFF. The CDR3 bases are TGTGCCAGCAGCTTTTCCGCCGGGACAATCTACAATGAGCAGTTCTTC.

The gene calls are TRBV5-1 and TRBJ2-3; D is ambiguous. This CDR3 is 17 amino acids long. The germline V gene encodes CDR1 SGHRS and CDR2 YFSETQ. Deletions cut 1 base from V and 0 bases from J, with 15 bases between. The CDR3 region is CASSLYGSASSTDTQYF. CDR3 DNA sequence: TGCGCCAGCAGCTTGTACGGGTCCGCTTCTAGCACAGATACGCAGTATTTT.

The chain couples TRBV27 to TRBJ1-2, with a tentative D call TRBD1 (6 bases). The germline gives CDR1 MNHEY, CDR2 SMNVEV (reference sequence). This CDR3 has 15 amino acids. Trimming shortened V by 4 bases and J by 5 bases, and 17 bases separated the two germline ends. CDR3 nucleotide sequence: TGTGCCAGCAGTTCAAGCTGGGGGCGGGGGTATGGCTACACCTTC. The encoded protein is CASSSSWGRGYGYTF.

The sample holds a few counts of this clone. CDR3 protein: CASSLLSSGLDSYEQYF. DNA for the CDR3: TGTGCCAGCAGCTTACTATCCTCGGGACTAGATTCCTACGAGCAGTACTTC. This chain connects TRBV7-6 to TRBJ2-7; 8 bases agree with TRBD2. The V gene's germline CDR1 is SGHVS and CDR2 FNYEAQ. The trim removed 2 bases at V and 1 base at J, leaving 10 bases unmatched. The CDR3 spans 17 residues. Full variable domain (remainder filled in from reference TRBV7-6 and TRBJ2-7): GAGVSQSPRYKVTKRGQDVALRCDPISGHVSLYWYRQALGQGPEFLTYFNYEAQQDKSGLPNDRFSAERPEGSISTLTIQRTEQRDSAMYRCASSLLSSGLDSYEQYFGPGTRLTVT.

The rearrangement uses TRBV27 and TRBJ2-3; D is ambiguous. CDR1 and CDR2 from the germline V gene are MNHEY and SMNVEV (reference sequence). The CDR3 runs to 13 residues. V shed 11 bases and J shed 1 base, with 13 bases lying between them. The CDR3 DNA reads TGTGCCGGCCTGGCTTACGGCACAGATACGCAGTATTTT. Amino acid sequence: CAGLAYGTDTQYF.